This T cell receptor (beta chain) originates from a study of CD8+CD57+ T cells in acquired aplastic anemia. In the study overall: The sorted CD4+ and CD8+ cells yielded an average around 3.2 ug of DNA. Overall study results and limits: The same twenty-nine CD8+ CDR3 sequences occurred in patients and in controls.

Patients sequenced had flow cytometry evidence of CD8+CD57+ cell expansion. The CDR3 is made up of 18 amino acids. The V gene's germline CDR1 is MNHNS and CDR2 SASEGT. V lost 8 bases and J lost 1; bases outside the gene matches: 17. Comments on this clonotype: Antigen unknown.

Genomic DNA, serving as template, underwent TCR beta VDJ and CDR3 profiling. TCRdb reanalysed the reads using MiXCR and keeps one entry per CDR3 protein. The repertoire has fewer than 200,000 distinct CDR3 sequences, under 55% of them found once; the top ten carry about 1.2%. This TCR derives from a human donor with aplastic anemia. The specimen was sorted CD4+, CD8+, or CD8+CD57+ T cells (not recorded which) from PBMCs. This chain joins TRBV6-1 and TRBJ1-5; 7 bases agree with TRBD1. The CDR3 loop is CASGHNPGQHYSNQPQHF. CDR3 nucleotides: TGTGCCAGCGGACACAATCCGGGACAGCACTACAGCAATCAGCCCCAGCATTTT.